These 9 T cell receptor beta chains were all obtained from the same sample, sequenced in a study of patients and donors after allogeneic stem cell transplantation. MiXCR, applied by TCRdb to the RT-PCR reads, yields one record per CDR3 protein. The profile shows 150,000 to 200,000 distinct CDR3 sequences, around two fifths of them singletons. Sample: blood, either unsorted or a sorted T cell fraction (not recorded which). These TCRs come from a human donor who was either an allogeneic HSCT recipient or a stem cell or donor lymphocyte infusion donor (not recorded which). It is not recorded whose cells these are; they may come from a transplant donor.

This clonotype was counted a few times. The gene calls are TRBV12-3 or TRBV12-4 and TRBJ1-2; D is ambiguous. The CDR3 runs to 12 residues. V was cut by 6 bases and J by 5 bases, with 10 bases left in between. The CDR3 region is CASRPPGYGYTF. Written as DNA, the CDR3 is TGTGCCAGCAGACCGCCCGGATATGGCTACACCTTC.

This clonotype was detected only a few times. This chain links TRBV6-5 with TRBJ1-2; D gene uncertain. This CDR3 is built from 15 residues. V dropped 5 bases and J dropped 3 bases, with 16 bases sitting between them. Germline assignment: CDR1 MNHEY and CDR2 SVGAGI. This CDR3 is CASSGVQARHYGYTF. The CDR3 DNA reads TGTGCCAGCAGTGGGGTTCAGGCGCGACACTATGGCTACACCTTC.

This clonotype was observed a few times. The rearrangement uses TRBV15 and TRBJ2-3; TRBD1 might be the D (6 bases). CDR1 is LNHNV and CDR2 is YYDKDF in the germline V gene (reference sequence). With 5 bases removed from V and 0 bases from J, the gap between germline ends came to 12 bases. The CDR3 has 15 amino acids. The CDR3 reads CATSFRTASTDTQYF. Written as DNA, the CDR3 is TGTGCCACCAGCTTCCGGACAGCTAGCACAGATACGCAGTATTTT. Using reference TRBV15 and TRBJ2-3 for the parts outside the CDR3, the full variable domain is DAMVIQNPRYQVTQFGKPVTLSCSQTLNHNVMYWYQQKSSQAPKLLFHYYDKDFNNEADTPDNFQSRRPNTSFCFLDIRSPGLGDTAMYLCATSFRTASTDTQYFGPGTRLTVL.

This chain links TRBV2 with TRBJ2-7, with D possibly being TRBD1 or TRBD2 (5 bases each). V was shortened by 7 bases and J by 9 bases, with 16 bases between the two germline ends. The V gene's germline CDR1 is SNHLY and CDR2 FYNNEI. This CDR3 is 12 amino acids long. DNA of the CDR3: TGTGCCAGCATCCCTGGTCAGGGACGGCAGTACTTC. It is translated as CASIPGQGRQYF.

This clonotype was seen only once. CDR3 sequence: CASSIDGPLDEQFF. The CDR3 nucleotides read TGTGCCAGTAGTATAGATGGGCCCCTTGATGAGCAGTTCTTC. The chain links TRBV19 to TRBJ2-1; no clear D. V was trimmed by 0 bases and J by 8 bases, leaving 11 bases between them. CDR3 size: 14 residues. Germline loops: CDR1 LNHDA, CDR2 SQIVND (reference sequence).

The gene calls are TRBV4-2 and TRBJ2-3; TRBD2 aligns across 9 bases. The CDR3 totals 18 residues. CDR1 LGHNA and CDR2 YNFKEQ come from the germline V gene. The V segment lost 5 bases and the J segment 0 bases; nucleotides outside the gene matches: 12. For the CDR3, the DNA is TGTGCCAGCAGCGGAGGAGAGCGGGAGGTATCTAGCACAGATACGCAGTATTTT. Protein product: CASSGGEREVSSTDTQYF.

V is TRBV6-1 and J is TRBJ1-1; 8 bases agree with TRBD1. The CDR3 consists of 13 residues. Losses at the gene ends were 8 bases for V and 0 bases for J; bases not matched to a gene: 2. Per the germline V gene, CDR1 is MNHNS and CDR2 is SASEGT. The CDR3 bases are TGTGCCAGCTCGGACAGGGTGAACACTGAAGCTTTCTTT. This codes for CASSDRVNTEAFF.

This clonotype came up a few times. V is TRBV12-3 or TRBV12-4 and J is TRBJ1-1; TRBD1 matches at 7 bases. This CDR3 spans 17 amino acids. J gave up 4 bases and V 6 bases, and 17 bases lay outside the gene matches. CDR3 loop: CASSKTGDWQGCTEAFF. The CDR3 coding sequence is TGTGCCAGCAGCAAAACAGGGGATTGGCAGGGATGCACTGAAGCTTTCTTT.

This clonotype was seen more than once but under ten times. V and J are TRBV5-4 and TRBJ2-5, with D hard to call. The CDR3 consists of 15 residues. The V gene lost 0 bases and the J gene lost 2 bases, with 11 bases spanning the gap. Germline V lookup: CDR1 SGHNT, CDR2 YYREEE (reference sequence). Here the CDR3 reads CASSLDGNHQETQYF. DNA of the CDR3: TGTGCCAGCAGCTTGGACGGAAACCATCAAGAGACCCAGTACTTC.